This TCR beta chain was recovered during a study of cytomegalovirus exposure and HLA in healthy donors. Across the study: Around 180 million T cells yielded 117 million unique TCR beta sequences in earlier analysis. Study outcomes and limitations: Analyses of presence/absence relied on an assumption of roughly uniform sequencing depth across donors. Later genetic work tied a missense DCLRE1C variant to beta-chain V and J trimming. TCR association rates varied by HLA locus in a later analysis, with DRB1 highest and HLA-C lowest.

Comment on this clone: Its cognate antigen is unknown.

Amplification used 60 Vbeta primers and 13 Jbeta primers. TCRdb's table, derived via immunoSEQ multiplex PCR, lists solely in-frame clones and lacks some. The repertoire holds about 150,000 clones, about 10% seen once, with around 7% in the top ten. The TCR comes from a middle-aged woman in good health and CMV-seropositive. The sequencing sample was made of PBMCs.

CDR3 sequence (DNA): TGTGCCAGCAGTCCATCAGGGTATCCACCCCTCCACTTT. This encodes CASSPSGYPPLHF. The rearrangement links TRBV6-5 to TRBJ1-6; D possibly corresponds to TRBD1 (5 bases). V dropped 5 bases and J dropped 11 bases, with 13 bases sitting between them. This CDR3 has 13 residues. Germline-derived CDR1 and CDR2 are MNHEY and SVGAGI.